These 20 T cell receptor beta chains were all obtained from the same sample, sequenced in a study of cytomegalovirus exposure and HLA in healthy donors. PCR primers comprised 60 Vbeta and 13 Jbeta primers. Using immunoSEQ multiplex PCR, the repertoire was profiled, and TCRdb retains in-frame clones only, with some absent. The sample has about 130,000 clones; around 82% are singletons. The sequenced sample consisted of PBMCs. These receptors all stem from a woman in her thirties or forties in good health and CMV-seropositive.

The chain links TRBV7-9 to TRBJ2-7, with a weak D call TRBD1 (6 bases). The CDR3 runs to 18 residues. Germline loops: CDR1 SEHNR, CDR2 FQNEAQ (reference sequence). V lost 2 bases and J lost 1, with 21 bases in between. In nucleotides, the CDR3 is TGTGCCAGCAGCTTAAATTGGCAGGGGTTGAATGGATCCTACGAGCAGTACTTC. The encoded protein is CASSLNWQGLNGSYEQYF.

As concerns this clone: Other DNA sequences within the sample encode an identical CDR3. J is TRBJ2-7 and V is TRBV5-1; TRBD1 agrees at 7 bases. The junction had 14 bases not matched to a gene; V was cut back by 10 bases and J by 1 base. Germline CDR1 SGHRS, CDR2 YFSETQ. This CDR3 spans 15 amino acids. The CDR3 DNA sequence: TGCGCCTCCAGTTCATTCGGGACAGCATCCTACGAGCAGTACTTC. Residues: CASSSFGTASYEQYF.

V and J are TRBV28 and TRBJ1-1, with D possibly matching TRBD1 (6 bases). The CDR3 is 15 residues long. Looked up from germline, CDR1 is MDHEN and CDR2 is SYDVKM. The germline V and J ends were trimmed by 5 bases and 0 bases, with 13 bases remaining between them. The CDR3 reads CASSIRTDLNTEAFF. The CDR3 nucleotides are TGTGCCAGCAGTATTCGGACAGACTTGAACACTGAAGCTTTCTTT.

The rearrangement uses TRBV19 and TRBJ2-1, with 7 bases identical to TRBD2. The CDR3 is 14 residues long. Germline values: CDR1 LNHDA, CDR2 SQIVND (reference sequence). V shed 7 bases and J 8 bases; nucleotides not matched to a gene: 11. CDR3 sequence reads: CASMGRELVDEQFF. The CDR3 nucleotides are TGTGCCAGTATGGGGCGGGAGTTGGTGGATGAGCAGTTCTTC.

The CDR3 DNA reads as TGCGCCAGCAGCTTGGCCCTTAAACGGCGGGGCTACACCTTC. Protein sequence: CASSLALKRRGYTF. J is TRBJ1-2 and V is TRBV5-1; unclear D gene. With 0 bases removed from V and 8 bases from J, the gap between germline ends came to 14 bases. The length of the CDR3 is 14 residues. The V gene's germline CDR1 is SGHRS and CDR2 YFSETQ.

The sample holds a few counts of this clone. CDR3 in DNA: TGCGCCAGCAGCTTGGGACTAGCGGGAAGGTACACCGGGGAGCTGTTTTTT. Its translation is CASSLGLAGRYTGELFF. The rearrangement links TRBV5-1 to TRBJ2-2; 11 nucleotides align to TRBD2. Germline lookup yields CDR1 SGHRS and CDR2 YFSETQ. CDR3 length: 17 amino acids. V dropped 0 bases and J dropped 3; count of bases not matched to a gene: 4. The variable domain in full, with the rest retrieved from reference TRBV5-1 and TRBJ2-2, is KAGVTQTPRYLIKTRGQQVTLSCSPISGHRSVSWYQQTPGQGLQFLFEYFSETQRNKGNFPGRFSGRQFSNSRSEMNVSTLELGDSALYLCASSLGLAGRYTGELFFGEGSRLTVL.

The CDR3 DNA reads TGCGCCAGCAGCTTGGTTTCGGGAAACACTGAAGCTTTCTTT. It is translated as CASSLVSGNTEAFF. V gene TRBV5-1 combines with J gene TRBJ1-1; D remains unclear. V was shortened by 0 bases and J by 2 bases, with 8 bases between the two germline ends. This CDR3 comprises 14 residues. The germline gives CDR1 SGHRS, CDR2 YFSETQ.

This clone was found once. V usage is TRBV7-9 and J usage is TRBJ2-7; 7 positions match TRBD2. The CDR3 loop spans 15 amino acids. Germline V gene sequence: CDR1 SEHNR, CDR2 FQNEAQ (reference sequence). The ends lost 5 bases at V and 2 bases at J; junction bases unmatched: 9. The CDR3 DNA follows: TGTGCCAGCAGCCTGGGGGGGAGCGGGACCTACGAGCAGTACTTC. This codes for CASSLGGSGTYEQYF.

The chain links TRBV7-3 to TRBJ1-1, with TRBD1 matching over 7 bases. CDR3 length: 15 residues. Trimming cost V 5 bases and J 2 bases; bases outside gene matches: 8. The germline CDR1 and CDR2 sequences are SGHTA and FQGTGA. As DNA, the CDR3 is TGTGCCAGCAGCGCACAAGGGACAGCCAACACTGAAGCTTTCTTT. It is translated as CASSAQGTANTEAFF.

The CDR3 reads CASSLVPFARQGLGYGYTF. CDR3 nucleotide sequence: TGTGCCAGCAGCTTAGTTCCTTTCGCGAGACAGGGGCTAGGCTATGGCTACACCTTC. The rearrangement uses TRBV11-2 and TRBJ1-2; the match to TRBD1 covers 8 bases. The ends lost 1 base at V and 4 bases at J; junction bases unmatched: 17. Germline-derived CDR1 and CDR2 are SGHAT and FQNNGV. CDR3 length equals 19 residues.

The genes are TRBV10-1 and TRBJ2-1; 11 bases are a match to TRBD2. The CDR3 length is 14 residues. Per the germline V gene, CDR1 is WNHNN and CDR2 is SYGVQD (reference sequence). The V and J ends lost 4 bases and 6 bases, in that order; junction bases with no gene match: 2. CDR3 coding DNA: TGCGCCAGCAGTGGTCTAGCGGGAGGCAATGAGCAGTTCTTC. This gives the protein CASSGLAGGNEQFF.

The rearrangement uses TRBV2 and TRBJ1-1; no clear D gene. CDR3 length equals 15 residues. Trimming pared 5 bases from V and 1 base from J, leaving 14 bases between. Germline lookup yields CDR1 SNHLY and CDR2 FYNNEI. The CDR3 spells CASSSKRPGNTEAFF. CDR3 coding DNA: TGTGCCAGCAGTTCGAAACGGCCGGGGAACACTGAAGCTTTCTTT. Full variable domain (outside the CDR3, taken from reference TRBV2 and TRBJ1-1): EPEVTQTPSHQVTQMGQEVILRCVPISNHLYFYWYRQILGQKVEFLVSFYNNEISEKSEIFDDQFSVERPDGSNFTLKIRSTKLEDSAMYFCASSSKRPGNTEAFFGQGTRLTVV.

The chain employs TRBV4-2 and TRBJ2-2; TRBD2 matches at 8 bases. This CDR3 is built from 15 residues. Trimming took 4 bases from V and 6 from J; bases not matched to a gene: 7. The V gene's germline CDR1 is LGHNA and CDR2 YNFKEQ. CDR3 DNA: TGTGCCAGCAGCCCGATAGCGGGATCCTCCGGGGAGCTGTTTTTT. It yields the protein CASSPIAGSSGELFF.

J is TRBJ2-1 and V is TRBV29-1; TRBD2 matches 10 bases. With 0 bases clipped from V and 7 bases from J, the junction kept 9 bases outside the gene matches. The length of the CDR3 is 16 residues. Germline V CDR1 and CDR2: SQVTM, ANQGSEA. CDR3 sequence: CSVEDRASGSLNEQFF. The CDR3 DNA follows: TGCAGCGTTGAAGATCGGGCTAGCGGGAGTCTGAATGAGCAGTTCTTC.

V gene TRBV30 combines with J gene TRBJ2-1, with a tentative D call TRBD1 (5 bases). With 0 bases removed from V and 6 bases from J, the gap between germline ends came to 9 bases. This CDR3 contains 13 residues. The germline gives CDR1 GTSNPN, CDR2 SVGIG (reference sequence). This CDR3 reads CAWSVARVNEQFF. The CDR3 nucleotides read TGTGCCTGGAGTGTGGCCAGGGTCAATGAGCAGTTCTTC.

This sequence joins TRBV9 and TRBJ1-2; maybe TRBD1 (6 bases). CDR3 length: 19 amino acids. CDR1 SGDLS and CDR2 YYNGEE come from the germline V gene. Trimming removed 0 bases at V and 3 bases at J, with 24 bases between. CDR3 sequence reads: CASSVAQTGPGKGDYGYTF. DNA for the CDR3: TGTGCCAGCAGCGTAGCCCAGACAGGTCCAGGTAAAGGCGACTATGGCTACACCTTC.

Written as DNA, the CDR3 is TGTGCCAGCAGTCCGACAGGGGAGGCTGGGGCCAACGTCCTGACTTTC. It translates to CASSPTGEAGANVLTF. The V and J genes are TRBV28 and TRBJ2-6; 8 nucleotides match TRBD1. Germline CDR1 MDHEN, CDR2 SYDVKM. There are 16 residues in the CDR3. V was clipped by 5 bases and J by 2 bases; unmatched bases: 5.

The rearrangement links TRBV19 to TRBJ1-1; D is unresolved. CDR1 LNHDA and CDR2 SQIVND come from the germline V gene (reference sequence). With 3 bases removed from V and 1 base from J, the gap between germline ends came to 6 bases. This CDR3 comprises 13 residues. The CDR3 region has the DNA TGTGCCAGTAGTATTTACAAGAACACTGAAGCTTTCTTT. This encodes CASSIYKNTEAFF.

The chain is built from TRBV7-2 and TRBJ2-3, with D perhaps matching TRBD1 (5 bases). CDR3 size: 15 residues. Trimming left V 2 bases short and J 1 base short, with 10 bases between. Germline V CDR1 and CDR2: SGHTA, FQGNSA. CDR3 amino acids: CASSLFQGRTDTQYF. The CDR3, as DNA: TGTGCCAGCAGCTTATTCCAGGGTCGCACAGATACGCAGTATTTT.

V usage is TRBV6-1 and J usage is TRBJ1-2, with D possibly TRBD1 on 5 matching bases. This CDR3 spans 14 amino acids. Trimming left V 3 bases short and J 7 bases short, with 15 bases between. The V gene's germline CDR1 is MNHNS and CDR2 SASEGT. The chain's CDR3 is CASSDNLDSSGYTF. The CDR3 coding sequence is TGTGCCAGCAGTGATAACCTCGACAGTAGTGGCTACACCTTC.